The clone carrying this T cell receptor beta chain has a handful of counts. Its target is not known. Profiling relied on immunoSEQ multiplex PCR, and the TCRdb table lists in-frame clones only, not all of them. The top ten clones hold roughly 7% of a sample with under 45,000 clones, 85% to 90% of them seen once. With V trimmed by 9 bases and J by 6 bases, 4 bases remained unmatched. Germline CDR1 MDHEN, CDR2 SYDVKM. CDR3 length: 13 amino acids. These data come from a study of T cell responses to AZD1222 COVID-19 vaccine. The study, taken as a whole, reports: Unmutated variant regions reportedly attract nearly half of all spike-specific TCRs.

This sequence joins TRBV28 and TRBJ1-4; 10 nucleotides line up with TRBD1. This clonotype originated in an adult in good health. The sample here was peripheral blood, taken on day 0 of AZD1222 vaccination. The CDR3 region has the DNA TGTGCCAGTCAGGGGACAGGGGATGAAAAACTGTTTTTT. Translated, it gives CASQGTGDEKLFF.